What follows is one T cell receptor (beta chain) and its context. The sample belongs to a study of blood T cell repertoires in COVID-19. V gave up 3 bases and J gave up 0 bases, with 10 bases separating them. This CDR3 has 15 amino acids. Germline-derived CDR1 and CDR2 are LNHDA and SQIVND (reference sequence). Here immunoSEQ multiplex PCR was the method, and the copy in TCRdb shows in-frame clones only, minus some. The table lists around 150,000 clones, roughly 90% of them singletons, with about 4.8% in the top ten. This clonotype was obtained from a man aged 25-45 years with COVID-19, enrolled during active disease. The rearrangement joins TRBV19 to TRBJ2-3; no firm D call. The source material was peripheral blood. The DNA for the CDR3 is TGTGCCAGTAGTATGGGCCACGCAAGCACAGATACGCAGTATTTT. Translated, it gives CASSMGHASTDTQYF.